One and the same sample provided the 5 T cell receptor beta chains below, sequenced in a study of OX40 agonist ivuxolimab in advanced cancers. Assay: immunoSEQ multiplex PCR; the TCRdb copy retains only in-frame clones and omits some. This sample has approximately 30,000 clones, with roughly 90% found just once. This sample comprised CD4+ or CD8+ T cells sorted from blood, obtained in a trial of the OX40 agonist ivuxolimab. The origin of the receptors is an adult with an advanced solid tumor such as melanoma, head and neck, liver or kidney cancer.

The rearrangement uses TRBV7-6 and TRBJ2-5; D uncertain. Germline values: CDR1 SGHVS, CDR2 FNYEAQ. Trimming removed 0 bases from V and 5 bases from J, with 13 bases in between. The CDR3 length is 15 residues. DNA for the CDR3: TGTGCCAGCAGCTTAGCTTCCCTCGGGCTGGAGACCCAGTACTTC. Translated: CASSLASLGLETQYF.

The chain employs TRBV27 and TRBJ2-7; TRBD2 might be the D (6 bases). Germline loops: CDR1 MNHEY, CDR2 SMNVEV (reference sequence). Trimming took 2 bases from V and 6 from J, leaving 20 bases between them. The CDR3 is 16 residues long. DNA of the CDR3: TGTGCCAGCAGTTTAACCTTGGGGGGAGTCATGTCCGAGCAGTACTTC. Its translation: CASSLTLGGVMSEQYF.

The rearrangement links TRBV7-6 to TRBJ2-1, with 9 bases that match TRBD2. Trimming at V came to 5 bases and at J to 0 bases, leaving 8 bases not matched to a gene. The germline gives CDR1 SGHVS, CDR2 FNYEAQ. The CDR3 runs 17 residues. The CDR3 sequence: CASSIPLAGASYNEQFF. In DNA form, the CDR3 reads TGTGCCAGCAGCATCCCACTAGCGGGCGCCTCCTACAATGAGCAGTTCTTC.

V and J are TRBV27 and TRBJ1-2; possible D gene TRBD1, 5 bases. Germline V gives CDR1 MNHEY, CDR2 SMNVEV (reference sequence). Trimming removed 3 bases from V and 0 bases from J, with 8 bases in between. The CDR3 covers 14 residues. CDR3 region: CASSFGGANYGYTF. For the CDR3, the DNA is TGTGCCAGCAGTTTCGGGGGAGCTAACTATGGCTACACCTTC.

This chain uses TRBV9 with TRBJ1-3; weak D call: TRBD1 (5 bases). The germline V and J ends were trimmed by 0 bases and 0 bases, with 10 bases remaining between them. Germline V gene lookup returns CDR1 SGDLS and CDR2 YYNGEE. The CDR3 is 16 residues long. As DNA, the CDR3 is TGTGCCAGCAGCGTAGCTGGGGGTTCCTCTGGAAACACCATATATTTT. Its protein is CASSVAGGSSGNTIYF.